This TCR beta chain was captured by sequencing in a study of early T cells in non-severe SARS-CoV-2 infection. V was clipped by 4 bases and J by 0 bases, with 9 bases between them. The CDR3 has 15 residues. Germline lookup yields CDR1 ENHRY and CDR2 SYGVKD. Unique molecular identifier tags were affixed to discrete cDNA molecules. TCRdb independently ran MiXCR on the 5' RACE reads; one entry per CDR3 protein. The sample lists about 110,000 distinct CDR3 sequences; around 10% were seen once. The clonotype comes from an adult who was a healthcare worker with PCR-confirmed SARS-CoV-2 infection or an uninfected control (not recorded which). The sample was whole blood. This chain uses TRBV10-3 with TRBJ2-2; TRBD1 or TRBD2 may be the D gene (6 bases each). The CDR3 here is CAISAGAPNTGELFF. The CDR3 coding sequence is TGTGCCATCAGTGCGGGGGCTCCGAACACCGGGGAGCTGTTTTTT.